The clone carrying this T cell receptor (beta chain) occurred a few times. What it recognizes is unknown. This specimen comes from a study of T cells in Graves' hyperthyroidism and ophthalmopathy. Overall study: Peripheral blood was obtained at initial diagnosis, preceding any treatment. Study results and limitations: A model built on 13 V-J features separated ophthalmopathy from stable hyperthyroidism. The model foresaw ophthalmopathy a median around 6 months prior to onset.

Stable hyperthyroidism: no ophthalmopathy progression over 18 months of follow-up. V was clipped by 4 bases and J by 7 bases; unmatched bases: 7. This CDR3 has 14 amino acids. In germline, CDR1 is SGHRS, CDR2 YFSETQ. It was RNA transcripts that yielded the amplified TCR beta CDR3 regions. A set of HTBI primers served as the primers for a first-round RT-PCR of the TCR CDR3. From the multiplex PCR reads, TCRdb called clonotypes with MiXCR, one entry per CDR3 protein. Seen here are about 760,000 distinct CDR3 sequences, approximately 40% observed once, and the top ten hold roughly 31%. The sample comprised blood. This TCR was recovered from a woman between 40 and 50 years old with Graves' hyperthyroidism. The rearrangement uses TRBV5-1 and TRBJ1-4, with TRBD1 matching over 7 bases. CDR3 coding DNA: TGCGCCAGCAGCCTGACAGGGTCGACTGAAAAACTGTTTTTT. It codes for CASSLTGSTEKLFF. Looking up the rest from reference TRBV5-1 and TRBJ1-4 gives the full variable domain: KAGVTQTPRYLIKTRGQQVTLSCSPISGHRSVSWYQQTPGQGLQFLFEYFSETQRNKGNFPGRFSGRQFSNSRSEMNVSTLELGDSALYLCASSLTGSTEKLFFGSGTQLSVL.